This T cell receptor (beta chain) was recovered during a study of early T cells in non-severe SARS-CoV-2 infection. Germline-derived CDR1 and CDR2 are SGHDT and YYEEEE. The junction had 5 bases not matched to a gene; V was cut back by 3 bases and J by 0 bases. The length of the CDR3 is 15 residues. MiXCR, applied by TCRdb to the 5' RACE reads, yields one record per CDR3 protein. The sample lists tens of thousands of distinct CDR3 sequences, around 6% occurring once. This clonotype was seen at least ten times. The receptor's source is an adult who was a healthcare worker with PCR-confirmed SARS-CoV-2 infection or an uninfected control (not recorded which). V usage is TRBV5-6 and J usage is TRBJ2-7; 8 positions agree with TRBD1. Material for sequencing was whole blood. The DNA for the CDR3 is TGTGCCAGCAGCTGGGGACAGGAAAACTCCTACGAGCAGTACTTC. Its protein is CASSWGQENSYEQYF.